The subject of this entry is one T cell receptor beta chain. Antigen specificity is unknown. This may stem from a read error, because a much larger clone lies one nucleotide away. Here the CDR3 omits its conserved ending phenylalanine or tryptophan, so a read error is the likely source. With 6 bases removed from V and 2 bases from J, the gap between germline ends came to 16 bases. CDR3 length: 15 amino acids. Per germline, CDR1 ENHRY and CDR2 SYGVKD. The sample is drawn from a study of tumor and adjacent non-tumor tissue in lung cancer. Whole-study results and caveats: In normal lung, the top 100 clones were significantly more dominant than in tumor. Compared with tumor, normal lung showed significantly lower TCR diversity.

A modified ARM-PCR protocol with three rounds of nested PCR amplified TCRbeta. TCRdb analysed the multiplex PCR reads with MiXCR anew, one entry per CDR3 protein. Here the sample spans 40,000 to 50,000 distinct CDR3 sequences, roughly 67% being singletons. No cell sorting was done before RNA was extracted from the tissue. More than 3 cm separated this lung sample from the edge of the tumor. Chemotherapy-naive patients with new lung cancer underwent thoracic surgery in China, August–November 2014. The sequenced sample consisted of distant non-tumor lung tissue. This receptor was identified in a woman in her sixties or seventies with non-small cell lung cancer. The J gene is TRBJ1-2, the V gene TRBV10-3; D not resolved. The CDR3 DNA reads TGTGCCATCAGCCAAGAGCGGCGTCAAAACTATGGCTACACCATC. It encodes CAISQERRQNYGYTI.